These 19 T cell receptor beta chains were all obtained from the same sample, sequenced in a study of T-cell reconstitution after alpha-beta-depleted transplantation in children. As it was prepared, the TCRbeta library received unique molecular identifiers. TCRdb analysed the PCR reads with MiXCR anew, one entry per CDR3 protein. The sample shows 150,000 to 250,000 distinct CDR3 sequences, roughly 6.3% of them seen only once. Sequenced material: PBMCs, taken before TCRalphabeta/CD19-depleted stem cell transplant. These TCRs come from a girl under two years old with combined immunodeficiency, due to receive a stem cell transplant.

This clonotype showed up many times. The CDR3 reads CASSLGGHYNEQFF. The DNA of the CDR3 is TGTGCCAGCAGTTTGGGGGGGCATTACAATGAGCAGTTCTTC. The chain links TRBV27 to TRBJ2-1, with D possibly TRBD2 on 7 matching bases. With 3 bases removed from V and 4 bases from J, the gap between germline ends came to 10 bases. The germline V gene has CDR1 MNHEY and CDR2 SMNVEV (reference sequence). The CDR3 is 14 amino acids.

In its sample, this clonotype was seen many times. The J gene is TRBJ2-5, the V gene TRBV20-1, with D hard to call. Per the germline V gene, CDR1 is DFQATT and CDR2 is SNEGSKA (reference sequence). The V gene lost 6 bases and the J gene lost 7 bases, with 15 bases spanning the gap. CDR3 length: 12 residues. This chain's CDR3 is CSANPILWTQYF. DNA for the CDR3: TGCAGTGCCAACCCTATCCTATGGACCCAGTACTTC.

The rearrangement links TRBV12-3 or TRBV12-4 to TRBJ2-1; 9 nucleotides line up with TRBD1. Trimming removed 6 bases from V and 5 bases from J; junction bases left unmatched: 14. The CDR3 runs 17 residues. The CDR3 region is CASRSAYRDRANNEQFF. In DNA form, the CDR3 reads TGTGCCAGCAGGTCCGCCTACCGGGACAGGGCCAACAATGAGCAGTTCTTC.

This clonotype occurred many times. The chain combines TRBV7-9 with TRBJ2-3; a possible D gene is TRBD1 (6 bases). Germline V CDR1 and CDR2: SEHNR, FQNEAQ (reference sequence). V lost 2 bases to trimming and J lost 5 bases, with 11 bases between them. The CDR3 has 14 amino acids. The DNA for the CDR3 is TGTGCCAGCAGCTTATCTGGGGGCGGAGATACGCAGTATTTT. It codes for CASSLSGGGDTQYF.

This clonotype showed up many times. V is TRBV4-2 and J is TRBJ2-1; the D gene is possibly TRBD2 (7 bases). The CDR3 sequence is 16 residues long. Trimming removed 4 bases from V and 4 bases from J, with 17 bases in between. Germline V CDR1 and CDR2: LGHNA, YNFKEQ. This CDR3 is CASSPRGGGGYNEQFF. The CDR3 DNA sequence: TGTGCCAGCAGCCCCCGTGGAGGGGGGGGTTACAATGAGCAGTTCTTC.

Ten or more counts support this clonotype. The chain joins TRBV12-3 or TRBV12-4 to TRBJ1-3; D not certain. V lost 3 bases and J lost 9, with 15 bases in between. The CDR3 totals 14 residues. The CDR3 DNA follows: TGTGCCAGCAGTTTTGACCTCTGGAGATCCACCATATATTTT. This codes for CASSFDLWRSTIYF.

This clonotype was counted at least ten times. The germline gene is not matched at one end of the junction; a read error may be the cause. The rearrangement links TRBV24-1 to TRBJ1-5; 8 nucleotides align to TRBD1. CDR3 length: 18 amino acids. In germline, CDR1 is KGHDR, CDR2 SFDVKD. CDR3 sequence reads: CATSDHRGQGFSYQPQHF. The DNA for the CDR3 is TGTGCCACCAGTGACCACCGCGGACAGGGCTTTAGCTATCAGCCCCAGCATTTT.

This clonotype appeared many times. The chain combines TRBV3-1 with TRBJ2-1; TRBD2 aligns across 13 bases. CDR3 length: 14 residues. The V gene's germline CDR1 is LGHDT and CDR2 YNNKEL (reference sequence). The ends lost 11 bases at V and 7 bases at J; junction bases unmatched: 8. The CDR3 region has the DNA TGTGCCGCCAGGACTAGCGGGAGATGGAATGAGCAGTTCTTC. Its translation: CAARTSGRWNEQFF.

This clonotype has at least ten counts. This chain uses TRBV6-1 with TRBJ2-7; possibly TRBD2 for D (5 bases). The CDR3 covers 14 residues. Germline V gene sequence: CDR1 MNHNS, CDR2 SASEGT. V shed 6 bases and J shed 4 bases, with 16 bases lying between them. The CDR3 DNA sequence: TGTGCCAGCAGCCCAGACTACACTCCATACGAGCAGTACTTC. This translates into CASSPDYTPYEQYF.

This clonotype came up many times. The chain couples TRBV20-1 to TRBJ1-5; D not resolved. Germline CDR1 and CDR2: DFQATT and SNEGSKA (reference sequence). CDR3 size: 16 residues. Trimming left V 5 bases short and J 3 bases short, with 20 bases between. The DNA of the CDR3 is TGCAGTGCTCCTGACAACGGACTTTCCACCAATCAGCCCCAGCATTTT. Its protein is CSAPDNGLSTNQPQHF.

In its sample, this clonotype was seen many times. The chain joins TRBV29-1 to TRBJ2-7; D is ambiguous. V gave up 4 bases and J gave up 0 bases, with 7 bases separating them. The CDR3 contains 12 residues. Germline V gene data show CDR1 as SQVTM and CDR2 as ANQGSEA. The CDR3 DNA is TGCAGCGTTGTCAAAGACTCCTACGAGCAGTACTTC. Amino acid sequence: CSVVKDSYEQYF.

This clonotype was seen ten or more times. The chain couples TRBV12-3 or TRBV12-4 to TRBJ1-2, with 9 bases matching TRBD1. CDR3 length: 17 residues. The junction had 10 bases not matched to a gene; V was cut back by 5 bases and J by 0 bases. CDR3 sequence: CASSPTGGVLANYGYTF. For the CDR3, the DNA is TGTGCCAGCAGTCCGACAGGGGGAGTATTAGCTAACTATGGCTACACCTTC.

This clonotype was seen a few times. The chain combines TRBV9 with TRBJ2-6; D unclear. Germline V gene data show CDR1 as SGDLS and CDR2 as YYNGEE. Trimming cost V 2 bases and J 0 bases, with 9 bases left between them. The CDR3 runs 16 residues. The CDR3 is CASSVPPDSGANVLTF. The CDR3 DNA reads TGTGCCAGCAGCGTCCCCCCCGACTCTGGGGCCAACGTCCTGACTTTC.

This clonotype was counted at least ten times. Here the CDR3 reads CASSLLALGDEQFF. CDR3 coding DNA: TGTGCCAGCAGTTTACTTGCCCTGGGGGATGAGCAGTTCTTC. The chain is built from TRBV12-3 or TRBV12-4 and TRBJ2-1; D assignment may be TRBD1 or TRBD2 (5 bases each). The CDR3 totals 14 residues. Deletions cut 2 bases from V and 8 bases from J, with 13 bases between.

This clonotype showed up many times. This sequence joins TRBV28 and TRBJ1-2; D gene ambiguous. Germline V gene data show CDR1 as MDHEN and CDR2 as SYDVKM. The CDR3 has 13 amino acids. The V gene lost 6 bases and the J gene lost 8 bases, with 16 bases spanning the gap. CDR3 region: CASSLARVWGYTF. CDR3 sequence (DNA): TGTGCCAGCAGCTTGGCGAGGGTTTGGGGCTACACCTTC.

This clonotype was seen a handful of times. The V gene is TRBV11-2, the J gene TRBJ2-3; 12 bases are a match to TRBD2. This CDR3 region has 19 residues. J gave up 2 bases and V 5 bases, and 14 bases lay outside the gene matches. Germline CDR1 is SGHAT and CDR2 is FQNNGV. The CDR3 region has the DNA TGTGCCAGCAGCGAGGGACTAGCGGGCGTAACTTTACTCACAGATACGCAGTATTTT. It specifies CASSEGLAGVTLLTDTQYF.

This clonotype was counted only a few times. This sequence joins TRBV18 and TRBJ2-5; D is uncertain. Deletions cut 6 bases from V and 1 base from J, with 18 bases between. The CDR3 spans 16 residues. CDR1 KGHSH and CDR2 LQKENI come from the germline V gene. This CDR3 is CASSHPWVAGQETQYF. CDR3 bases: TGTGCCAGCTCCCACCCCTGGGTAGCAGGCCAAGAGACCCAGTACTTC.

This clonotype was counted ten times or more. The chain joins TRBV6-2 or TRBV6-3 to TRBJ2-1, with D possibly TRBD2 on 5 matching bases. V lost 2 bases, J lost 8 bases, and 10 bases lay in between. Germline CDR1 reads MNHEY; CDR2 reads SVGEGT. CDR3 length: 13 amino acids. CDR3 bases: TGTGCCAGCAGTTACGGGCTAGCTGATGAGCAGTTCTTC. Translated, it gives CASSYGLADEQFF.

This clonotype was seen at least ten times. The chain links TRBV28 to TRBJ1-5; TRBD1 aligns across 7 bases. CDR3 length equals 15 residues. In germline, CDR1 is MDHEN, CDR2 SYDVKM. V shed 1 base, J shed 1 base, and the junction held 1 base outside the gene matches. CDR3 region: CASSLLQGSNQPQHF. The CDR3 DNA is TGTGCCAGCAGTTTATTACAGGGGAGCAATCAGCCCCAGCATTTT.